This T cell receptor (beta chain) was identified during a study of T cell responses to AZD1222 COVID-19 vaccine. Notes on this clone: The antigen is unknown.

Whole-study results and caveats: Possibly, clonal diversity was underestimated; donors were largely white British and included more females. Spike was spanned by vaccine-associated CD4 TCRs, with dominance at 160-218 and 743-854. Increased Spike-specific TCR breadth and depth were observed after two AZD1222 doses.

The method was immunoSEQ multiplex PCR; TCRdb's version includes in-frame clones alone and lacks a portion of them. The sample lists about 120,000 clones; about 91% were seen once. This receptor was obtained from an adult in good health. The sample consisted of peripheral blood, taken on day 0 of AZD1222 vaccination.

In nucleotides, the CDR3 is TGTGCCAGCAGCCGCGGGCCATACAATGAGCAGTTCTTC. Its translation is CASSRGPYNEQFF. The J gene is TRBJ2-1, the V gene TRBV6-6, with a tentative D call TRBD2 (5 bases). The length of the CDR3 is 13 residues. The germline V and J ends were trimmed by 6 bases and 4 bases, with 10 bases remaining between them. Germline CDR1 reads MNHNY; CDR2 reads SVGAGI (reference sequence).